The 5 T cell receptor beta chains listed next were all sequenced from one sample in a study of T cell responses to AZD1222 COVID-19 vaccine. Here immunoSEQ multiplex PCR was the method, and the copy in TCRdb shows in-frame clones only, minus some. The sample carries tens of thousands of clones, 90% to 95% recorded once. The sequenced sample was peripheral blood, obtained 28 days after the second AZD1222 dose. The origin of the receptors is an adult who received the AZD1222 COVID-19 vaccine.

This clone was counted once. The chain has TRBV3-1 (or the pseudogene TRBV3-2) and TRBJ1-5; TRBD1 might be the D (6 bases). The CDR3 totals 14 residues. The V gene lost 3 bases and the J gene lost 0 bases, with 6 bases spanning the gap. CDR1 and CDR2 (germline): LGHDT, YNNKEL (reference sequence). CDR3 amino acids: CASSQGASNQPQHF. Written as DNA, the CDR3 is TGTGCCAGCAGCCAGGGGGCTAGCAATCAGCCCCAGCATTTT.

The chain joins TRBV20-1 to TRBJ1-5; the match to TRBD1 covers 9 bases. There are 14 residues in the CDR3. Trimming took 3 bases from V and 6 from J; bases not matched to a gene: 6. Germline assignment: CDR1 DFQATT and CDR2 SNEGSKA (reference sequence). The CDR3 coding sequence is TGCAGTGCTAGTGCGGGACAGGGTTCTCAGCCCCAGCATTTT. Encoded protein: CSASAGQGSQPQHF.

The DNA of the CDR3 is TGTGCCAGCAGGAAGGGGCCTTGGGCTGAAGCTTTCTTT. This encodes CASRKGPWAEAFF. This chain uses TRBV6-5 with TRBJ1-1; perhaps TRBD1 as D (5 bases). This CDR3 has 13 residues. V dropped 6 bases and J dropped 6 bases, with 14 bases sitting between them. Germline loops: CDR1 MNHEY, CDR2 SVGAGI.

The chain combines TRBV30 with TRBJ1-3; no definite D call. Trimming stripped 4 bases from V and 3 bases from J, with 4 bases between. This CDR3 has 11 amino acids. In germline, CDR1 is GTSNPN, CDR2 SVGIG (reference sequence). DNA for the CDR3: TGTGCCTGGAAGGGTGGAAACACCATATATTTT. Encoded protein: CAWKGGNTIYF.

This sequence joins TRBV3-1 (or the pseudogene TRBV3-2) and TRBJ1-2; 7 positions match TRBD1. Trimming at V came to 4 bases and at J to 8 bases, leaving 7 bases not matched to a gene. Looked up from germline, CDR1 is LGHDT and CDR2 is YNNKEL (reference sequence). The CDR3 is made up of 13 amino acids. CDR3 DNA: TGTGCCAGCAGCCGGGGACAGTTTGAAGGCTACACCTTC. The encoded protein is CASSRGQFEGYTF.